This T cell receptor (beta chain) was captured by sequencing in a study of vaccination and CD4 T cells after COVID-19. Whole-study context: Several convalescent cases were mild and one was severe, and all had been SARS-CoV-2 positive by nasal swab PCR. Six men and four women formed the convalescents, two being Hispanic.

Sample treatment: roughly nine-day PBMC culture with coronavirus spike peptide pools or control peptides (ViraFEST assay). V lost 4 bases and J 3 bases, leaving 10 bases between the germline ends. Germline V gives CDR1 MNHEY, CDR2 SVGAGI. The CDR3 covers 13 residues. Of note for this clonotype: Its target is not known.

Oncomine TCR Beta short-read sequencing was applied to DNA from cultured CD4+ T cells. TCRdb independently ran MiXCR on the PCR reads; one entry per CDR3 protein. The sample carries more than 13,000 distinct CDR3 sequences, approximately 25% recorded once. Study conclusions and caveats: Within the convalescent patients, a median roughly 87% of the SARS-CoV-2-reactive clones were ones that appeared only post-vaccination. Median SARS-CoV-2-reactive clonotype numbers went up from around 21 to 38, but not significantly.

The receptor comes from a human donor who had recovered from COVID-19. The rearrangement links TRBV6-5 to TRBJ2-7; D is possibly TRBD1 or TRBD2 (5 bases each). This material consisted of CD4+ T cells from blood, cultured in vitro, taken after SARS-CoV-2 vaccination. CDR3 amino acids: CASSFRDGYEQYF. In DNA, the CDR3 is TGTGCCAGCAGTTTCCGGGACGGCTACGAGCAGTACTTC.